Listed here is a single T cell receptor beta chain. Its antigen is not known. A junction end diverges from the germline sequence, so it may reflect a read error. Researchers ran the PCR with 60 Vbeta and 13 Jbeta primers. The assay was immunoSEQ multiplex PCR, and TCRdb's table has in-frame clones only and misses some. There are about 210,000 clones in the sample; roughly 85% occur only once, and 0.2% to 0.25% lies in the top ten. This specimen belongs to a study of cytomegalovirus exposure and HLA in healthy donors. Overall study results and limits: In a later analysis, the majority of CMV-associated beta chains seemingly showed HLA restriction.

The CDR3 consists of 8 residues. Per germline, CDR1 SGHRS and CDR2 YFSETQ. This TCR was sampled from a girl aged 2-15 years in good health and CMV-seronegative. Sequenced material: PBMCs. The genes are TRBV5-1 and TRBJ2-5; D is unclear. CDR3 region: CASSSPNF. The CDR3 nucleotides read TGCGCCAGCAGCTCCCCTAACTTC.